These 30 T cell receptor beta chains were sequenced from one sample in a study of CD8+CD57+ T cells in acquired aplastic anemia. TCR beta VDJ and CDR3 profiling used genomic DNA as template. TCRdb used MiXCR to reprocess the reads, holding one entry per CDR3 protein. The data contain around 430,000 distinct CDR3 sequences, roughly a third of them singletons. CD8+CD57+ cell expansion had been shown by flow cytometry in patients chosen for sequencing. The sample was sorted CD4+, CD8+, or CD8+CD57+ T cells (not recorded which) from PBMCs. The source of these receptors is a human donor with aplastic anemia.

In this sample, this clonotype turned up many times. This chain connects TRBV15 to TRBJ2-1, with a weak D call TRBD1 (6 bases). V shed 5 bases and J shed 4 bases, with 9 bases lying between them. The CDR3 is 13 amino acids. Germline-derived CDR1 and CDR2 are LNHNV and YYDKDF (reference sequence). The CDR3 reads CATSWDKYNEQFF. The CDR3 DNA reads as TGTGCCACCAGCTGGGACAAGTACAATGAGCAGTTCTTC.

The chain is built from TRBV12-3 or TRBV12-4 and TRBJ2-1, with 7 bases that match TRBD1. CDR3 size: 16 residues. V lost 3 bases and J lost 4; bases outside the gene matches: 9. This CDR3 reads CASSFGDRQAYNEQFF. Here the CDR3 DNA reads TGTGCCAGCAGTTTCGGGGACAGACAAGCGTACAATGAGCAGTTCTTC.

The genes are TRBV5-5 and TRBJ2-2; 7 nucleotides agree with TRBD1. Germline V CDR1 and CDR2: SGHKS, YYEKEE (reference sequence). The V gene end was trimmed by 0 bases and the J gene end by 4 bases; junction bases not matched to a gene: 3. The CDR3 has 15 amino acids. This CDR3 is CASSLATGSTGELFF. The CDR3, as DNA: TGTGCCAGCAGCTTGGCGACAGGGTCCACCGGGGAGCTGTTTTTT.

V and J are TRBV10-1 and TRBJ1-2; TRBD1 agrees at 9 bases. With V trimmed by 6 bases and J by 0 bases, 5 bases remained unmatched. The CDR3 length is 15 residues. Germline V lookup: CDR1 WNHNN, CDR2 SYGVQD (reference sequence). CDR3: CASRGQGEPNYGYTF. The CDR3 bases are TGCGCCAGCAGGGGACAGGGAGAGCCTAACTATGGCTACACCTTC.

The CDR3 loop is CRPYDGGSRNSPLHF. DNA of the CDR3: TGCAGGCCCTATGATGGCGGCAGCCGTAATTCACCCCTCCACTTT. The V gene is TRBV29-1, the J gene TRBJ1-6; D gene ambiguous. CDR1 SQVTM and CDR2 ANQGSEA come from the germline V gene. CDR3 size: 15 residues.

This chain connects TRBV25-1 to TRBJ2-3, with 11 bases identical to TRBD1. There are 15 residues in the CDR3. Germline trimming cut 3 bases from V and 5 bases from J; bases unmatched to any gene: 4. In germline, CDR1 is MGHDK, CDR2 SYGVNS. This chain's CDR3 is CASSDGDRGEDTQYF. In DNA, the CDR3 is TGTGCCAGCAGTGATGGGGACAGGGGGGAAGATACGCAGTATTTT. Full variable domain (missing parts from reference TRBV25-1 and TRBJ2-3): EADIYQTPRYLVIGTGKKITLECSQTMGHDKMYWYQQDPGMELHLIHYSYGVNSTEKGDLSSESTVSRIRTEHFPLTLESARPSHTSQYLCASSDGDRGEDTQYFGPGTRLTVL.

Ten or more counts support this clonotype. CDR3 sequence reads: CSVDQGLYTEAFF. CDR3 nucleotide sequence: TGCAGCGTTGACCAGGGGCTTTACACTGAAGCTTTCTTT. The J gene is TRBJ1-1, the V gene TRBV29-1; maybe TRBD1 (6 bases). Germline values: CDR1 SQVTM, CDR2 ANQGSEA. This CDR3 has 13 amino acids. Trimming stripped 3 bases from V and 3 bases from J, with 11 bases between. The full variable domain, its missing parts supplied by reference TRBV29-1 and TRBJ1-1, is SAVISQKPSRDICQRGTSLTIQCQVDSQVTMMFWYRQQPGQSLTLIATANQGSEATYESGFVIDKFPISRPNLTFSTLTVSNMSPEDSSIYLCSVDQGLYTEAFFGQGTRLTVV.

The V gene is TRBV2, the J gene TRBJ2-7, with D maybe TRBD2 (6 bases). The CDR3 sequence is 13 residues long. CDR1 is SNHLY and CDR2 is FYNNEI in the germline V gene. Trimming stripped 5 bases from V and 0 bases from J, with 8 bases between. CDR3 protein: CASSRESSYEQYF. CDR3 nucleotides: TGTGCCAGCAGTCGGGAGAGCTCCTACGAGCAGTACTTC.

This clonotype has more than one count but fewer than ten. The chain combines TRBV7-2 with TRBJ2-3, with D tentatively TRBD2 (6 bases). This CDR3 has 17 residues. V lost 6 bases and J lost 0, with 19 bases in between. Germline V CDR1 and CDR2: SGHTA, FQGNSA. Here the CDR3 DNA reads TGTGCCAGCAGTCGAGTCGGGGGTCCCCCTAGCACAGATACGCAGTATTTT. Protein: CASSRVGGPPSTDTQYF.

There are a few counts of this clonotype. The genes are TRBV5-6 and TRBJ2-7; D is unclear. The germline CDR1 and CDR2 sequences are SGHDT and YYEEEE. Trimming cost V 2 bases and J 2 bases, with 11 bases left between them. The CDR3 covers 14 residues. The CDR3 nucleotides read TGTGCCAGCAGCTTCGGAAAAAAACCCTACGAGCAGTACTTC. Its protein product is CASSFGKKPYEQYF.

V and J are TRBV20-1 and TRBJ2-3; 12 nucleotides line up with TRBD2. CDR1 is DFQATT, CDR2 SNEGSKA, per germline (reference sequence). J was trimmed by 2 bases and V by 6 bases; bases with no gene match: 9. This CDR3 has 16 amino acids. DNA of the CDR3: TGCAGTGCCATGATTAGGACTAGCGGGGTCACAGATACGCAGTATTTT. It encodes CSAMIRTSGVTDTQYF.

This chain links TRBV18 with TRBJ1-5; 7 bases align to TRBD1. The CDR3 runs 14 residues. V lost 3 bases to trimming and J lost 7 bases; unmatched junction nucleotides: 6. CDR1 is KGHSH and CDR2 is LQKENI in the germline V gene. The DNA for the CDR3 is TGTGCCAGCTCACCGGAGGGGGCGGTGCAGCCCCAGCATTTT. Encoded protein: CASSPEGAVQPQHF.

This clonotype was found a few times. This chain joins TRBV7-4 and TRBJ1-6; 7 bases agree with TRBD1. Trimming at V came to 4 bases and at J to 3 bases, leaving 9 bases not matched to a gene. The CDR3 covers 17 residues. Germline lookup yields CDR1 SGHVT and CDR2 SQSDAQ. CDR3 in amino acids: CASSSMPRQGYNSPLHF. The CDR3 region has the DNA TGTGCCAGCAGCTCCATGCCTAGACAGGGCTATAATTCACCCCTCCACTTT.

The chain recombines TRBV10-2 with TRBJ2-7, with D unclear. Germline CDR1 reads WSHSY; CDR2 reads SAAADI. The CDR3 runs 13 residues. Trimming took 3 bases from V and 5 from J, leaving 11 bases between them. The CDR3, as DNA: TGCGCCAGCAGTGAAAATAAGGGCGACGAGCAGTACTTC. Its protein product is CASSENKGDEQYF.

This clonotype was seen at least ten times. This chain connects TRBV20-1 to TRBJ1-6, with TRBD1 matching over 7 bases. Per germline, CDR1 DFQATT and CDR2 SNEGSKA (reference sequence). CDR3 size: 14 residues. With V trimmed by 5 bases and J by 10 bases, 11 bases remained unmatched. In nucleotides, the CDR3 is TGCAGTGCTCCCCCCCGGGACAGCTACTCACCCCTCCACTTT. It specifies CSAPPRDSYSPLHF.

This clonotype has more than one count but fewer than ten. The gene calls are TRBV7-6 and TRBJ2-7; D is ambiguous. In germline, CDR1 is SGHVS, CDR2 FNYEAQ. The CDR3 extends over 12 amino acids. V lost 6 bases and J 4 bases, leaving 10 bases between the germline ends. In nucleotides, the CDR3 is TGTGCCAGCAGTGAGACTGTTTACGAGCAGTACGTC. Its protein is CASSETVYEQYV.

This clonotype was observed at least ten times. The CDR3 reads CASSLGQQAYEQYF. The CDR3 DNA reads as TGCGCCAGCAGCTTGGGACAGCAGGCCTACGAGCAGTACTTC. The V and J genes are TRBV5-1 and TRBJ2-7, with D possibly being TRBD1 (5 bases). The ends were cut back, 0 bases at V and 2 bases at J, with 9 bases in the middle. Germline values: CDR1 SGHRS, CDR2 YFSETQ. The CDR3 sequence is 14 residues long.

This clonotype was observed many times. The chain carries TRBV12-3 or TRBV12-4 and TRBJ2-7, with D perhaps TRBD1 (6 bases). The CDR3 is 13 residues long. Trimming removed 8 bases at V and 6 bases at J, with 17 bases between. The DNA for the CDR3 is TGTGCCAGCTCGTGGGGGACACAGAGCGAGCAGTACTTC. Translating gives CASSWGTQSEQYF.

V usage is TRBV14 and J usage is TRBJ2-5, with D tentatively TRBD2 (6 bases). V lost 2 bases and J lost 5, with 18 bases in between. The CDR3 extends over 16 amino acids. Per the germline V gene, CDR1 is SGHDN and CDR2 is FVKESK. DNA of the CDR3: TGTGCCAGCAGCCAAAAGTGGCGGGGCTCATGGGAGACCCAGTACTTC. It encodes CASSQKWRGSWETQYF.

V gene TRBV11-1 combines with J gene TRBJ2-1; perhaps TRBD1 as D (6 bases). There are 14 residues in the CDR3. V was cut by 5 bases and J by 10 bases, with 18 bases left in between. Germline-derived CDR1 and CDR2 are SGHAT and FQDESV (reference sequence). CDR3 bases: TGTGCCAGCAGCCCCGAGACGCAGGGGTTGGAGCAGTTCTTC. It is translated as CASSPETQGLEQFF.

J is TRBJ1-6 and V is TRBV20-1; a weak D match, TRBD1 (6 bases). Germline V gene lookup returns CDR1 DFQATT and CDR2 SNEGSKA (reference sequence). This CDR3 has 14 amino acids. The ends were cut back, 6 bases at V and 5 bases at J, with 14 bases in the middle. The CDR3 sequence is CSAEYRVDNSPLHF. The CDR3 region has the DNA TGCAGTGCCGAGTACAGGGTGGATAATTCACCCCTCCACTTT.

The chain links TRBV7-2 to TRBJ2-5, with a possible D match to TRBD2 (6 bases). The CDR3 runs to 14 residues. Trimming removed 2 bases from V and 4 bases from J, with 11 bases in between. CDR1 and CDR2 (germline): SGHTA, FQGNSA. The CDR3, as DNA: TGTGCCAGCAGCTTACGCGTGGGGGGAGAGACCCAGTACTTC. It is translated as CASSLRVGGETQYF.

The chain links TRBV6-5 to TRBJ2-7, with a weak D call TRBD2 (7 bases). Germline-derived CDR1 and CDR2 are MNHEY and SVGAGI. This CDR3 region has 15 residues. The germline V and J ends were trimmed by 4 bases and 0 bases, with 13 bases remaining between them. Written as DNA, the CDR3 is TGTGCCAGCAGTTTCCGGGGGGCGTACTCCTACGAGCAGTACTTC. Its protein is CASSFRGAYSYEQYF.

This chain links TRBV2 with TRBJ2-7, with TRBD1 matching over 9 bases. Germline assignment: CDR1 SNHLY and CDR2 FYNNEI. Trimming removed 4 bases from V and 4 bases from J; junction bases left unmatched: 8. The CDR3 runs to 15 residues. The CDR3 spells CASSVGTGRPYEQYF. The CDR3 DNA follows: TGTGCCAGCAGTGTTGGGACAGGGAGGCCGTACGAGCAGTACTTC.

The genes are TRBV20-1 and TRBJ1-4, with 8 bases lining up with TRBD1. The trim removed 5 bases at V and 7 bases at J, leaving 9 bases unmatched. Germline assignment: CDR1 DFQATT and CDR2 SNEGSKA (reference sequence). This CDR3 contains 14 residues. The CDR3 DNA reads as TGCAGTGCTCCCGACAGGGGATGGGGTGAAAAACTGTTTTTT. Translating gives CSAPDRGWGEKLFF.

On this clonotype: This likely comes from a read error, as the CDR3 has no conserved phenylalanine or tryptophan at its end. The CDR3 region is CASSPTGTDNQPQHL. Written as DNA, the CDR3 is TGTGCCAGCAGTCCTACGGGGACGGACAATCAGCCCCAGCATCTT. The gene calls are TRBV2 and TRBJ1-5; TRBD1 is a possible D gene (5 bases). V was trimmed by 5 bases and J by 3 bases, leaving 14 bases between them. This CDR3 spans 15 amino acids. The germline V gene encodes CDR1 SNHLY and CDR2 FYNNEI.

This clonotype was seen at least ten times. The chain uses TRBV2 and TRBJ2-7; tentatively, D is TRBD2 (6 bases). Germline V gene data show CDR1 as SNHLY and CDR2 as FYNNEI. The CDR3 spans 14 residues. V dropped 7 bases and J dropped 2 bases, with 15 bases sitting between them. The CDR3 DNA reads TGTGCCAGCATTGGTCGGGACTCCGCCTACGAGCAGTACTTC. It translates to CASIGRDSAYEQYF.

The V gene is TRBV7-6, the J gene TRBJ1-1, with 7 bases matching TRBD1. Losses at the gene ends were 4 bases for V and 0 bases for J; bases not matched to a gene: 11. This CDR3 is 17 amino acids long. Germline-derived CDR1 and CDR2 are SGHVS and FNYEAQ. This CDR3 is CASSSQGPGPLNTEAFF. The CDR3 DNA reads as TGTGCCAGCAGCTCACAGGGGCCGGGGCCCCTGAACACTGAAGCTTTCTTT.

This clonotype was counted a few times. The V and J genes are TRBV15 and TRBJ2-7; D not certain. With 0 bases removed from V and 5 bases from J, the gap between germline ends came to 5 bases. CDR1 is LNHNV and CDR2 is YYDKDF in the germline V gene (reference sequence). The CDR3 is 12 amino acids. The CDR3 nucleotides are TGTGCCACCAGCAGAGATCAGGACGAGCAGTACTTC. Its protein is CATSRDQDEQYF.

This clonotype was observed many times. The chain couples TRBV7-3 to TRBJ2-2; D remains unclear. Per germline, CDR1 SGHTA and CDR2 FQGTGA. The V end was cut by 5 bases, the J end by 6 bases, with 10 bases between. The CDR3 sequence is 13 residues long. In DNA form, the CDR3 reads TGTGCCAGCAGCCCACAGATGGCCGGGGAGCTGTTTTTT. Translated: CASSPQMAGELFF.